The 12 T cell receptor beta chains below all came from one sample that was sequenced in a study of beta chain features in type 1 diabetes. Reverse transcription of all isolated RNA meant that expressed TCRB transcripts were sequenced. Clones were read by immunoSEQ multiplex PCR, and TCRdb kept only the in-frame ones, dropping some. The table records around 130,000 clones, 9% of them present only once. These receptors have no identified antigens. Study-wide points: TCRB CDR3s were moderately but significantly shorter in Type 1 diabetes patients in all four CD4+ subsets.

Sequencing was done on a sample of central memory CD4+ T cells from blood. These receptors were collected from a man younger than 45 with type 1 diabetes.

This CDR3 reads CASRTGGVPQHF. The CDR3 DNA sequence: TGTGCCAGCAGAACCGGCGGGGTGCCCCAGCATTTT. V and J are TRBV28 and TRBJ1-5; D not certain. The length of the CDR3 is 12 residues. Deletions cut 6 bases from V and 9 bases from J, with 12 bases between. Germline CDR1 MDHEN, CDR2 SYDVKM. Variable domain in full (rest from reference TRBV28 and TRBJ1-5): DVKVTQSSRYLVKRTGEKVFLECVQDMDHENMFWYRQDPGLGLRLIYFSYDVKMKEKGDIPEGYSVSREKKERFSLILESASTNQTSMYLCASRTGGVPQHFGDGTRLSIL.

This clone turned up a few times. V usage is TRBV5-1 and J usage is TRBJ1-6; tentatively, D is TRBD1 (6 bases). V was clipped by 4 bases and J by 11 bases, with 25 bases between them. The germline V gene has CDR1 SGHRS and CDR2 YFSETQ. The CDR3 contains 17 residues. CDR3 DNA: TGCGCCAGCAGCCTCGTCGGAGGGGGGGATATGGTCCCACCCCTCCACTTT. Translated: CASSLVGGGDMVPPLHF.

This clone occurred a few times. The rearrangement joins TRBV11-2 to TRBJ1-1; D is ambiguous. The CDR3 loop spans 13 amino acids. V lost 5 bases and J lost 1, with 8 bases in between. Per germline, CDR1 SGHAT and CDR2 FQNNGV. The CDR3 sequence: CASSRSGNTEAFF. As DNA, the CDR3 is TGTGCCAGCAGCCGGTCAGGGAACACTGAAGCTTTCTTT.

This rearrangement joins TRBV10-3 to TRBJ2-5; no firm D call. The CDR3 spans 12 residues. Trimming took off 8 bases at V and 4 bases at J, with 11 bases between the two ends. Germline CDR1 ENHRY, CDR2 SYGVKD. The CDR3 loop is CAISPQAETQYF. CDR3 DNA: TGTGCCATCTCCCCCCAGGCAGAGACCCAGTACTTC.

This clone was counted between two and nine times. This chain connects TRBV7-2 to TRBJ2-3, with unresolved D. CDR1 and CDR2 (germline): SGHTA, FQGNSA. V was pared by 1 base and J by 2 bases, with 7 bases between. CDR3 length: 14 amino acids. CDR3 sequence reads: CASSLDGFTDTQYF. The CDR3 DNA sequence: TGTGCCAGCAGCTTAGACGGGTTCACAGATACGCAGTATTTT.

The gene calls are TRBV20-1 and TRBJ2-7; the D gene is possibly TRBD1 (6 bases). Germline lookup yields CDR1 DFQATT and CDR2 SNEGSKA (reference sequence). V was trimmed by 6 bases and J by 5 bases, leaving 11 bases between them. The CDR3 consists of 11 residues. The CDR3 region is CSASDRHEQYF. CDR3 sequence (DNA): TGCAGTGCCTCCGACAGGCACGAGCAGTACTTC.

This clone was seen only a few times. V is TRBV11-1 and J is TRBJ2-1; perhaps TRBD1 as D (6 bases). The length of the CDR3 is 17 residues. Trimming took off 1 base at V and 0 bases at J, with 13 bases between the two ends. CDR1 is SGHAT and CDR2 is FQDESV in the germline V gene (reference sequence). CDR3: CASSLDLGGSSYNEQFF. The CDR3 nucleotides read TGTGCCAGCAGCTTAGACTTAGGGGGTAGCTCCTACAATGAGCAGTTCTTC. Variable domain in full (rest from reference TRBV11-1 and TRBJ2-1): EAEVAQSPRYKITEKSQAVAFWCDPISGHATLYWYRQILGQGPELLVQFQDESVVDDSQLPKDRFSAERLKGVDSTLKIQPAELGDSAMYLCASSLDLGGSSYNEQFFGPGTRLTVL.

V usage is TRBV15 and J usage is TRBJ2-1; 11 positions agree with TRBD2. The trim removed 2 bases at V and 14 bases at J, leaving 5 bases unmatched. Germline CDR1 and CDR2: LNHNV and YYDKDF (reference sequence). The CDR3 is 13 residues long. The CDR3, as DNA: TGTGCCACCAGCAGATTAGCGGGGGGGAAGGAGTTCTTC. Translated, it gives CATSRLAGGKEFF.

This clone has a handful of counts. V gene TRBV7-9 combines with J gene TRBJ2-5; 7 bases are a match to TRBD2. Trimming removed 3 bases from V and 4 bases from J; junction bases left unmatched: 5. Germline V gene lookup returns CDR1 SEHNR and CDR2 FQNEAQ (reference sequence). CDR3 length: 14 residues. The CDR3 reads CASSFRGEGETQYF. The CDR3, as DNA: TGTGCCAGCAGCTTCAGAGGGGAGGGAGAGACCCAGTACTTC. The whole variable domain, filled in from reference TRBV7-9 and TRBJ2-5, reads DTGVSQNPRHKITKRGQNVTFRCDPISEHNRLYWYRQTLGQGPEFLTYFQNEAQLEKSRLLSDRFSAERPKGSFSTLEIQRTEQGDSAMYLCASSFRGEGETQYFGPGTRLLVL.

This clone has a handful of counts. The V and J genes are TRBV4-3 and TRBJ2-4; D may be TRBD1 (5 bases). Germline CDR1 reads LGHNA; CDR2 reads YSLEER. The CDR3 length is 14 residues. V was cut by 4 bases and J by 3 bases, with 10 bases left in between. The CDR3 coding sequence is TGCGCCAGCAGCCGGGTAGGGGACAAAAACATTCAGTACTTC. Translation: CASSRVGDKNIQYF.

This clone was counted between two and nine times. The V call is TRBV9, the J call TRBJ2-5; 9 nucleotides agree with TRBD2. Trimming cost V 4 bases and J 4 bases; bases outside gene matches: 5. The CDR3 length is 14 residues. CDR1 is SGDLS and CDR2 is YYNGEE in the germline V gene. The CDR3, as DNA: TGTGCCAGCAGCCCGCGGGGGGGTGGAGAGACCCAGTACTTC. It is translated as CASSPRGGGETQYF.

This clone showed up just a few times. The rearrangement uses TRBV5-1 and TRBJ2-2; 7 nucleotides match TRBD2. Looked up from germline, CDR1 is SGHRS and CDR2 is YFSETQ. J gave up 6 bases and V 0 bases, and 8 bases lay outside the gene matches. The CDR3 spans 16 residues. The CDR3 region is CASSLGASGFSGELFF. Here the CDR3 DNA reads TGCGCCAGCAGCTTGGGTGCTAGCGGCTTCTCCGGGGAGCTGTTTTTT.